This entry concerns a single TCR beta chain. Its antigen is not known. Read data end 3 residues before the CDR3 end; the end is taken from the germline J gene. The sample comes from a study of Tregs in tolerant kidney transplant recipients. Study results and limitations: For some patients, primers changed over time, blocking nucleotide-level comparison. The most relevant donor-specific Treg TCRbeta repertoire apparently came from expansion with activated donor B cells.

Clones were sequenced by immunoSEQ multiplex PCR, and TCRdb holds only the in-frame ones, with some missing. The ten top clones account for 1.8%, within a sample of some 29,000 clones. Recipients received nonmyeloablative bone marrow transplants from related graft donors, with transient mixed chimerism. Unstimulated regulatory T cells (CD4+CD25+CD127-), CD4+CD25- non-regulatory cells, CD4 and CD8 cells were FACS-sorted from thawed PBMCs. The CDR3 is 15 residues long. With 5 bases clipped from V and 8 bases from J, the junction kept 7 bases outside the gene matches. Germline V gene sequence: CDR1 SGHTA, CDR2 FQGNSA.

The receptor was isolated from a human patient who received a combined kidney and bone marrow transplant. Part of the T cell pool may stem from the graft donor. The chain is built from TRBV7-2 and TRBJ1-4, with 11 bases that match TRBD1. The material was CD4+ T cells from blood (PBMCs), obtained 24 months after the transplant. Partial CDR3 DNA: TGTGCCAGCAGCCCCCGGACAGGGGGCGGAGAAAAA. Translated: CASSPRTGGGEK. The full CDR3 protein reads CASSPRTGGGEKLFF.